The 12 T cell receptor beta chains given below trace back to one sample, sequenced in a study of OX40 agonist ivuxolimab in advanced cancers. Libraries were built with the immunoSEQ multiplex PCR assay. Held by TCRdb, this immuneACCESS table contains in-frame sequences only and omits some clones. Under half of the omission traces to an unresolved V gene where checked; the cause of the rest is unknown. The sample includes around 44,000 clones, with around 90% observed a single time. 0.45% to 0.6% of the sample goes to the ten largest clones. This sample comprised CD4+ or CD8+ T cells sorted from blood, obtained in a trial of the OX40 agonist ivuxolimab. The receptor source for this set is an adult with an advanced solid tumor such as melanoma, head and neck, liver or kidney cancer.

In its sample, this clone ranks as medium-sized. V gene TRBV19 combines with J gene TRBJ1-5; D unresolved. Trimming cost V 6 bases and J 3 bases, with 21 bases left between them. CDR1 and CDR2 from the germline V gene are LNHDA and SQIVND (reference sequence). The CDR3 is 17 residues long. CDR3 sequence: CASRYFTKDGNNQPQHF. The CDR3 DNA is TGTGCCAGTAGATATTTCACCAAGGACGGAAACAATCAGCCCCAGCATTTT.

This clone was observed a handful of times. The germline gene is not matched at one end of the junction; a read error may be the cause. The J gene is TRBJ2-7, the V gene TRBV7-2, with 7 bases that match TRBD1. CDR3 length equals 13 residues. From germline, CDR1 is SGHTA and CDR2 FQGNSA. The CDR3 region has the DNA TGTGCCAGCAGCTTAGATATAATGGGGACAGTAATATTC. Translation gives CASSLDIMGTVIF.

This chain joins TRBV29-1 and TRBJ2-5; 8 bases are shared with TRBD1. There are 13 residues in the CDR3. Trimming at V came to 4 bases and at J to 4 bases, leaving 5 bases not matched to a gene. Germline assignment: CDR1 SQVTM and CDR2 ANQGSEA. The CDR3 sequence is CSVATGGGETQYF. The CDR3 DNA reads TGCAGCGTTGCAACAGGGGGAGGAGAGACCCAGTACTTC.

The chain has TRBV5-6 and TRBJ1-5; D remains ambiguous. Trimming removed 0 bases from V and 0 bases from J, with 7 bases in between. Germline V gene lookup returns CDR1 SGHDT and CDR2 YYEEEE. The CDR3 spans 15 residues. CDR3 coding DNA: TGTGCCAGCAGCTTGGGGTCCACTAGCAATCAGCCCCAGCATTTT. Amino acids: CASSLGSTSNQPQHF.

The V call is TRBV7-9, the J call TRBJ2-5; 9 positions match TRBD1. The end of the DNA is better explained by TRBJ2-7, so the J call may be wrong. The CDR3 runs to 14 residues. Germline CDR1 SEHNR, CDR2 FQNEAQ (reference sequence). This CDR3 is CASSYDRGYYEQYF. The CDR3 DNA sequence: TGTGCCAGCAGCTACGACAGGGGGTACTACGAGCAGTACTTC.

The chain combines TRBV4-3 with TRBJ1-6; D is ambiguous. Trimming removed 0 bases at V and 10 bases at J, with 7 bases between. The germline CDR1 and CDR2 sequences are LGHNA and YSLEER. The CDR3 is 13 residues long. Here the CDR3 DNA reads TGCGCCAGCAGCCAAGATCGGAAATCACCCCTCCACTTT. Amino acid sequence: CASSQDRKSPLHF.

The chain combines TRBV20-1 with TRBJ2-7, with 8 bases identical to TRBD2. The CDR3 runs to 11 residues. V trimming: 5 bases; J trimming: 4 bases; junction bases outside the gene matches: 1. Germline CDR1 and CDR2: DFQATT and SNEGSKA (reference sequence). The CDR3 sequence is CSAERGYEQYF. CDR3 coding DNA: TGCAGTGCTGAGCGGGGGTACGAGCAGTACTTC.

The rearrangement uses TRBV4-2 and TRBJ2-7; 9 bases agree with TRBD2. Losses at the gene ends were 5 bases for V and 3 bases for J; bases not matched to a gene: 8. The CDR3 length is 15 residues. The V gene's germline CDR1 is LGHNA and CDR2 YNFKEQ. CDR3 coding DNA: TGTGCCAGCAGCTTCTCCGGGACTAGCAGCTACGAGCAGTACTTC. This codes for CASSFSGTSSYEQYF.

The chain joins TRBV7-7 to TRBJ2-3; TRBD2 agrees at 9 bases. Germline V CDR1 and CDR2: SSHAT, FNYEAQ (reference sequence). This CDR3 is built from 14 residues. The CDR3 nucleotides read TGTGCTAGCTCGAGCGGGGGGCCGGGTGGAGCGCAGTATTTT. Translation gives CASSSGGPGGAQYF.

The chain joins TRBV2 to TRBJ1-2, with 7 bases that match TRBD1. Germline V gives CDR1 SNHLY, CDR2 FYNNEI. V shed 8 bases and J 6 bases; nucleotides not matched to a gene: 3. There are 11 residues in the CDR3. The CDR3 loop reads CASLGQNGYTF. CDR3 bases: TGTGCCAGCTTGGGACAGAATGGCTACACCTTC.

The V gene is TRBV28, the J gene TRBJ1-2; 10 bases line up with TRBD1. The V segment lost 7 bases and the J segment 9 bases; nucleotides outside the gene matches: 11. Germline lookup yields CDR1 MDHEN and CDR2 SYDVKM. The CDR3 covers 14 residues. CDR3 DNA sequence: TGTGCCAGCACCCTAAGCCGGGACAGGGGTAGCTACACCTTC. It yields the protein CASTLSRDRGSYTF.

This chain uses TRBV7-6 with TRBJ1-1; 9 nucleotides match TRBD1. Germline V gene lookup returns CDR1 SGHVS and CDR2 FNYEAQ. V trimming: 3 bases; J trimming: 5 bases; junction bases outside the gene matches: 4. This CDR3 has 14 residues. The CDR3 DNA follows: TGTGCCAGCAGCTTGTGGGACAGGGAGACTGAAGCTTTCTTT. It codes for CASSLWDRETEAFF.